The next 25 T cell receptor beta chains were all read from a single sample in a study of radiation and T cells in renal cell carcinoma. Time point indicated: baseline pretreatment blood. As to treatment: 15 Gy SBRT to primary tumor, nephrectomy 4 weeks later. The data were produced by immunoSEQ multiplex PCR, yet TCRdb's version contains in-frame clones alone and is incomplete. The sample shows approximately 140,000 clones, about 85% of them seen only once. The starting material was blood, obtained from a patient whose treatment included radiotherapy and nephrectomy. All receptors derive from a woman aged 70-85 years with renal cell carcinoma.

The table lists this clone with a count of one. J is TRBJ2-1 and V is TRBV9, with a weak D call TRBD1 (6 bases). From germline, CDR1 is SGDLS and CDR2 YYNGEE. Trimming took 0 bases from V and 6 from J, leaving 7 bases between them. This CDR3 has 13 amino acids. The CDR3 bases are TGTGCCAGCAGCGTAGCAGGGGTCAATGAGCAGTTCTTC. Its protein is CASSVAGVNEQFF.

The V and J genes are TRBV19 and TRBJ2-3, with D perhaps matching TRBD1 (5 bases). V lost 0 bases, J lost 4 bases, and 14 bases lay in between. This CDR3 is 16 amino acids long. The germline CDR1 and CDR2 sequences are LNHDA and SQIVND (reference sequence). CDR3 bases: TGTGCCAGTAGTATAGAAGGGGCTAGATTCGCAGATACGCAGTATTTT. It specifies CASSIEGARFADTQYF.

V is TRBV6-5 and J is TRBJ1-2; 7 bases match TRBD1. V lost 6 bases, J lost 2 bases, and 9 bases stayed unmatched. Germline V gene sequence: CDR1 MNHEY, CDR2 SVGAGI. There are 15 residues in the CDR3. The CDR3: CASRAFDRVNYGYTF. Here the CDR3 DNA reads TGTGCCAGCAGAGCCTTTGACAGGGTAAACTATGGCTACACCTTC.

The V and J genes are TRBV4-2 and TRBJ2-7, with 9 nucleotides matching TRBD2. This CDR3 comprises 17 residues. CDR1 is LGHNA and CDR2 is YNFKEQ in the germline V gene. V was clipped by 4 bases and J by 0 bases; unmatched bases: 10. The CDR3 here is CASSRGLSGGPSYEQYF. For the CDR3, the DNA is TGTGCCAGCAGCCGAGGCTTGAGCGGGGGGCCCTCCTACGAGCAGTACTTC.

The chain uses TRBV2 and TRBJ1-2; D remains unclear. Per germline, CDR1 SNHLY and CDR2 FYNNEI. CDR3 length: 12 amino acids. V shed 4 bases and J shed 2 bases, with 5 bases lying between them. This CDR3 is CASSGVNYGYTF. In DNA form, the CDR3 reads TGTGCCAGCAGTGGAGTGAACTATGGCTACACCTTC.

The chain carries TRBV5-4 and TRBJ2-5; D is perhaps TRBD1 or TRBD2 (5 bases each). This CDR3 has 15 amino acids. Trimming cost V 2 bases and J 0 bases, with 11 bases left between them. Germline V gene sequence: CDR1 SGHNT, CDR2 YYREEE (reference sequence). CDR3 protein: CASSFGTADQETQYF. Here the CDR3 DNA reads TGTGCCAGCAGCTTTGGGACGGCGGACCAAGAGACCCAGTACTTC.

The rearrangement joins TRBV6-1 to TRBJ1-3; D gene ambiguous. The length of the CDR3 is 16 residues. Trimming took off 4 bases at V and 0 bases at J, with 13 bases between the two ends. In germline, CDR1 is MNHNS, CDR2 SASEGT. DNA for the CDR3: TGTGCCAGCAGTGCCCTCCTCAGCGACTCTGGAAACACCATATATTTT. Translated, it gives CASSALLSDSGNTIYF.

The chain joins TRBV11-3 to TRBJ2-2, with D possibly TRBD1 on 5 matching bases. There are 16 residues in the CDR3. With 2 bases removed from V and 6 bases from J, the gap between germline ends came to 16 bases. The germline CDR1 and CDR2 sequences are SGHNT and YENEEA. The CDR3 loop reads CASSLSGRGAPGELFF. CDR3 nucleotide sequence: TGTGCCAGCAGCTTATCCGGTAGGGGCGCCCCCGGGGAGCTGTTTTTT.

CDR3 nucleotides: TGCGCCAGCAGCCCGGGACTAGCGGGGGGATACTACAATGAGCAGTTCTTC. This codes for CASSPGLAGGYYNEQFF. The chain employs TRBV4-1 and TRBJ2-1; 15 bases align to TRBD2. Germline CDR1 and CDR2: MGHRA and YSYEKL. This CDR3 spans 17 amino acids. V gave up 4 bases and J gave up 3 bases; unmatched junction bases: 4.

The chain carries TRBV29-1 and TRBJ2-5; D not resolved. The germline V gene has CDR1 SQVTM and CDR2 ANQGSEA. This CDR3 region has 11 residues. With 6 bases removed from V and 5 bases from J, the gap between germline ends came to 10 bases. The CDR3: CSVHSVETQYF. In nucleotides, the CDR3 is TGCAGCGTGCACAGTGTGGAGACCCAGTACTTC.

The chain uses TRBV19 and TRBJ1-6; 8 nucleotides align to TRBD1. The CDR3 has 14 residues. Germline trimming cut 6 bases from V and 10 bases from J; bases unmatched to any gene: 8. CDR1 is LNHDA, CDR2 SQIVND, per germline (reference sequence). The CDR3 spells CASRPDRAQSPLHF. DNA of the CDR3: TGTGCCAGTAGACCGGACAGGGCCCAATCACCCCTCCACTTT. Combining the CDR3 with reference TRBV19 and TRBJ1-6 gives the whole variable domain DGGITQSPKYLFRKEGQNVTLSCEQNLNHDAMYWYRQDPGQGLRLIYYSQIVNDFQKGDIAEGYSVSREKKESFPLTVTSAQKNPTAFYLCASRPDRAQSPLHFGNGTRLTVT.

This chain uses TRBV5-6 with TRBJ1-1; no reliable D call. Trimming took 0 bases from V and 7 from J, leaving 10 bases between them. Germline V gene data show CDR1 as SGHDT and CDR2 as YYEEEE. The CDR3 is 13 residues long. CDR3 region: CASSLAGPREAFF. The CDR3 DNA reads TGTGCCAGCAGCTTGGCCGGGCCACGTGAAGCTTTCTTT.

This clone showed up just a few times. The V and J genes are TRBV7-9 and TRBJ1-1; no clear D. V was clipped by 1 base and J by 4 bases, with 7 bases between them. The CDR3 extends over 13 amino acids. CDR1 and CDR2 from the germline V gene are SEHNR and FQNEAQ (reference sequence). The CDR3 DNA sequence: TGTGCCAGCAGCTTAGAGTACCGCACTGAAGCTTTCTTT. Translating gives CASSLEYRTEAFF.

This chain joins TRBV6-1 and TRBJ1-6; D is unclear. V dropped 3 bases and J dropped 9 bases, with 9 bases sitting between them. Germline V CDR1 and CDR2: MNHNS, SASEGT. This CDR3 has 13 residues. The CDR3 loop is CASSDQRSSPLHF. The CDR3 DNA follows: TGTGCCAGCAGTGATCAGAGGAGTTCACCCCTCCACTTT.

With regard to this clone: The sample holds other DNA sequences that translate to the same CDR3. The V gene is TRBV5-1, the J gene TRBJ2-7; D is ambiguous. Trimming stripped 0 bases from V and 2 bases from J, with 3 bases between. Germline V CDR1 and CDR2: SGHRS, YFSETQ. The CDR3 spans 12 residues. The CDR3, as DNA: TGCGCCAGCAGCTTGGGGACCTACGAGCAGTACTTC. Amino acids: CASSLGTYEQYF.

A note on this clone: An end of the junction differs from the germline gene, which may be a read error. This chain connects TRBV7-7 to TRBJ2-2, with a weak D call TRBD1 (5 bases). Germline V gene data show CDR1 as SSHAT and CDR2 as FNYEAQ (reference sequence). The CDR3 runs 15 residues. This CDR3 reads CASSLGRGSTGELFF. CDR3 nucleotide sequence: TGTGCTAGCAGCTTAGGAAGGGGAAGCACCGGGGAGCTGTTTTTT.

This chain uses TRBV5-1 with TRBJ1-1, with D perhaps TRBD1 (5 bases). Germline lookup yields CDR1 SGHRS and CDR2 YFSETQ. V lost 0 bases, J lost 10 bases, and 19 bases lay in between. CDR3 length: 15 residues. The DNA of the CDR3 is TGCGCCAGCAGCTTGGGGACAACTTATAGTGTGGGAGCTTTCTTT. Amino acid sequence: CASSLGTTYSVGAFF.

The chain couples TRBV7-9 to TRBJ2-1; 7 bases fit TRBD2. This CDR3 is built from 15 residues. Trimming removed 5 bases from V and 9 bases from J; junction bases left unmatched: 13. Germline V CDR1 and CDR2: SEHNR, FQNEAQ (reference sequence). The CDR3 nucleotides are TGTGCCAGCAGCGAGCGGGATCCGGATAGGAGTGAGCAGTTCTTC. It translates to CASSERDPDRSEQFF.

The chain recombines TRBV9 with TRBJ1-1, with D hard to call. CDR1 SGDLS and CDR2 YYNGEE come from the germline V gene. CDR3 size: 14 residues. Trimming pared 0 bases from V and 7 bases from J, leaving 13 bases between. DNA of the CDR3: TGTGCCAGCAGCGTAGGAGACGCTAAACTTGAAGCTTTCTTT. Translating gives CASSVGDAKLEAFF.

The chain joins TRBV19 to TRBJ1-1; D is unclear. There are 12 residues in the CDR3. Deletions cut 9 bases from V and 1 base from J, with 9 bases between. Germline assignment: CDR1 LNHDA and CDR2 SQIVND (reference sequence). The CDR3 protein is CASARSNTEAFF. CDR3 bases: TGTGCCAGCGCCAGGTCGAACACTGAAGCTTTCTTT.

CDR3: CASAGSSRDYGYTF. For the CDR3, the DNA is TGTGCCAGCGCTGGGTCTTCCCGGGACTATGGCTACACCTTC. The chain recombines TRBV2 with TRBJ1-2; D is uncertain. This CDR3 contains 14 residues. V lost 8 bases and J lost 3, with 16 bases in between. Per germline, CDR1 SNHLY and CDR2 FYNNEI.

The rearrangement joins TRBV11-2 to TRBJ1-6, with a tentative D call TRBD1 (6 bases). Trimming removed 3 bases from V and 7 bases from J, with 10 bases in between. This CDR3 contains 14 residues. Looked up from germline, CDR1 is SGHAT and CDR2 is FQNNGV. CDR3 sequence (DNA): TGTGCCAGCAGCTTTGGGGGCACCAATTCACCCCTCCACTTT. Residues: CASSFGGTNSPLHF.

This chain links TRBV5-1 with TRBJ1-1; tentative D call: TRBD1 (6 bases). Trimming stripped 1 base from V and 5 bases from J, with 18 bases between. The CDR3 is 16 amino acids. The germline CDR1 and CDR2 sequences are SGHRS and YFSETQ. The CDR3 region has the DNA TGCGCCAGCAGCTTGCAGCCAGGGGCTTCCGTAACTGAAGCTTTCTTT. Residues: CASSLQPGASVTEAFF.

CDR3 in amino acids: CASSQAANLRGTEAFF. Here the CDR3 DNA reads TGCGCCAGCAGCCAAGCGGCGAACCTGAGGGGCACTGAAGCTTTCTTT. The chain couples TRBV4-3 to TRBJ1-1; possibly TRBD1 for D (5 bases). The germline CDR1 and CDR2 sequences are LGHNA and YSLEER. V was trimmed by 1 base and J by 4 bases, leaving 16 bases between them. This CDR3 region has 16 residues.

The J gene is TRBJ1-2, the V gene TRBV7-9; the D is unclear. Trimming left V 3 bases short and J 4 bases short, with 12 bases between. The germline CDR1 and CDR2 sequences are SEHNR and FQNEAQ (reference sequence). This CDR3 region has 14 residues. As DNA, the CDR3 is TGTGCCAGCAGCTTGATCACGGAATTCTATGGCTACACCTTC. Protein: CASSLITEFYGYTF.